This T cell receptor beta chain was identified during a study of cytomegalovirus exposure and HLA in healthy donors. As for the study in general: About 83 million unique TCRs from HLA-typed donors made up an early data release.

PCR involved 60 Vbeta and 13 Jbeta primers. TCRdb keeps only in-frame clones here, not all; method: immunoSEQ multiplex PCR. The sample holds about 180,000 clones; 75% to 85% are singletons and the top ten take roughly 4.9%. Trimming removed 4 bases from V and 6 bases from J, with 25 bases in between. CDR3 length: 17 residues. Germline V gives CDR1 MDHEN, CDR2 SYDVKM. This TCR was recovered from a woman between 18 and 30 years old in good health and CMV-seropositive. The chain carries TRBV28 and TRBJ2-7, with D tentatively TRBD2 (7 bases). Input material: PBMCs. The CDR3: CASSSYRRAGAISEQYF. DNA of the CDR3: TGTGCCAGCAGTTCGTACCGGAGGGCGGGGGCCATTAGCGAGCAGTACTTC.